A few counts support the clone carrying this T cell receptor (beta chain). This specimen belongs to a study of cytomegalovirus exposure and HLA in healthy donors. Primers for the PCR totalled 60 Vbeta and 13 Jbeta. The table came from immunoSEQ multiplex PCR; TCRdb's copy has only in-frame clones and leaves some out. This sample has under 80,000 clones, with around 75% found just once. This CDR3 contains 19 residues. V gave up 4 bases and J gave up 2 bases; unmatched junction bases: 16. Germline V gene sequence: CDR1 MNHEY, CDR2 SMNVEV (reference sequence). The specimen sequenced was PBMCs. This receptor was taken from a man aged 50 or older in good health and CMV-seropositive. This sequence joins TRBV27 and TRBJ2-1, with TRBD2 matching 8 bases. The chain's CDR3 is CASSSVPGLGITAYNEQFF. As DNA, the CDR3 is TGTGCCAGCAGTTCCGTCCCGGGACTAGGTATTACGGCCTACAATGAGCAGTTCTTC.